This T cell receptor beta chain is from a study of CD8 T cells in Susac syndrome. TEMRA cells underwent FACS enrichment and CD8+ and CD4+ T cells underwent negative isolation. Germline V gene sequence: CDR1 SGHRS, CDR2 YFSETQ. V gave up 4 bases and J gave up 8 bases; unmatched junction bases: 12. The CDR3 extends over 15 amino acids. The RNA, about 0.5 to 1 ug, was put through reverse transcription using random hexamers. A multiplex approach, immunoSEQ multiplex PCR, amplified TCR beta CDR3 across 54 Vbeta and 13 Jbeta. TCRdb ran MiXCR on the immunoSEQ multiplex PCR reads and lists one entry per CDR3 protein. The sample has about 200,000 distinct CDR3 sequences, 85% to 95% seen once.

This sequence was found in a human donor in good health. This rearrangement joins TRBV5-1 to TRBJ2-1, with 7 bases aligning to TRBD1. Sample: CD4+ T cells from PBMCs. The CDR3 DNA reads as TGCGCCAGCAGCGCAGGGGGTGGCAGGGGTGATGAGCAGTTCTTC. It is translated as CASSAGGGRGDEQFF.